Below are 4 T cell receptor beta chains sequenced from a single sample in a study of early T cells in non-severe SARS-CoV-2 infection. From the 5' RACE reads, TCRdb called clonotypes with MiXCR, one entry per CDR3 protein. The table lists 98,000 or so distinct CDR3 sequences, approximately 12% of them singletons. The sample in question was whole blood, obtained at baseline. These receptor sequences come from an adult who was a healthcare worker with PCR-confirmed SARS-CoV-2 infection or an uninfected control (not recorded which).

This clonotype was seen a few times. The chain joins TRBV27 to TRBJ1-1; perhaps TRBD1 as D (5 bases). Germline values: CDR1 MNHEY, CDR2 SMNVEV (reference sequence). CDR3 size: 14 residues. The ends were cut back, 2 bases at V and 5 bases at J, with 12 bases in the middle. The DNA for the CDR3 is TGTGCCAGCAGTTTAGGGACCCCGGAGACTGAAGCTTTCTTT. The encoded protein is CASSLGTPETEAFF.

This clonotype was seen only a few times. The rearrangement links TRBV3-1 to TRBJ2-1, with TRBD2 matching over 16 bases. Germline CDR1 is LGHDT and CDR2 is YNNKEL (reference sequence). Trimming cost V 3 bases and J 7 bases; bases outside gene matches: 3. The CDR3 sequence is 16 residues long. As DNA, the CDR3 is TGTGCCAGCAGCCAGGGACTAGCGGGAGGGGAAAATGAGCAGTTCTTC. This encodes CASSQGLAGGENEQFF.

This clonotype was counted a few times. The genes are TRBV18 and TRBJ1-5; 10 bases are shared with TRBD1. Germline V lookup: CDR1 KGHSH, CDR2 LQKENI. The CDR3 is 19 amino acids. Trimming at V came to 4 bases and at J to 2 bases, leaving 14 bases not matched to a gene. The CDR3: CASSLSGTGVDFRNQPQHF. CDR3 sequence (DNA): TGTGCCAGCTCACTCTCCGGGACAGGGGTTGATTTTCGCAATCAGCCCCAGCATTTT.

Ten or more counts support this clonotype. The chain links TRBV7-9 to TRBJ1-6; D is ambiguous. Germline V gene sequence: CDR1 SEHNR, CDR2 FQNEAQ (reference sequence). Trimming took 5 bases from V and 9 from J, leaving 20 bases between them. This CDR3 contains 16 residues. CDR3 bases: TGTGCCAGCAGCCATACCTCCCTGGGCTCCCGTTCACCCCTCCACTTT. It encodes CASSHTSLGSRSPLHF.